This TCR beta chain was recorded in a study of T cells in Graves' hyperthyroidism and ophthalmopathy (dated by TCRdb to between 2018 and 2021). Context from the whole study: Peripheral blood was sampled at the time of initial diagnosis, prior to any treatment. After blood sampling, hyperthyroidism patients were treated with methimazole at a starting dose of 30 mg daily, and ophthalmopathy patients were treated with high-dose intravenous methylprednisolone. For training and testing, the roughly 97 patients in the discovery cohort were randomly divided in a 7:3 ratio. The paper describes TCR Vbeta CDR3 sequencing of some 130 peripheral blood samples, made up of 43 ophthalmopathy patients, roughly 80 hyperthyroidism patients and 17 progressor patients. TCR V-J signatures able to tell the groups apart were searched for in a discovery cohort of 95 or so patients, of whom under 45 had Graves' ophthalmopathy and around 57 had stable Graves' hyperthyroidism. An independent validation cohort of about 19 hyperthyroidism patients and approximately 17 patients who later progressed to ophthalmopathy tested prospective prediction of ophthalmopathy. In more than five Graves' hyperthyroidism patients, the study also compared T-cell repertoires from thyroid tissue with T-cell repertoires from blood. Study-level results and caveats: In cross-validation, a model built on a 13 V-J signature told ophthalmopathy apart from stable hyperthyroidism with over 85% sensitivity and approximately 81% specificity, and in testing the same model reached 80%/75%. In validation, the model predicted progression to ophthalmopathy a median of about 6.5 months before onset, with approximately 68% sensitivity and 72.22% specificity. Most expanded thyroid clonotypes (frequency above 0.001) were also found in blood, which suggests that blood repertoires may mirror thyroid immune responses. Sample size was not statistically predetermined, and blinding of investigators to group allocation was not performed.

Deletion took 0 bases off V and 2 bases off J, with a span of 18 bases between the germline ends. The CDR3, cysteine through phenylalanine, is 18 amino acids long. Kept here is only the CDR3 DNA, which spans 54 bases and is read in frame from base 1. From a lookup of the germline V gene (reference sequence), CDR1 and CDR2 are LGHDT and YNNKEL. Amplification of TCR beta CDR3 regions was carried out from RNA transcripts. The TCR CDR3 was subjected to a first round of RT-PCR using the HTBI primer set and the Qiagen OneStep RT-PCR kit. Libraries were constructed in a second round of multiplex PCR, after which size selection and purification were carried out. The libraries were sequenced on an Illumina HiSeq2000 using paired-end 100 bp reads. In the original analysis: SOAPnuke was used to process the raw data, removing reads that contained adapters or uncalled bases, had a mean Phred below 15, or lacked an exact match to the constant primer or identifier. COPE v1.2.5 was used to merge the high-quality paired reads, and each unique nucleotide sequence was defined as a clonotype. MiTCR v1.1 was used to align clonotypes to the IMGT TRBV, TRBD and TRBJ reference segments. Only V-J combinations with frequency above 0.0001, covering 99% to 99.2% of repertoires, were analysed. A TCS score was defined as the ratio between F50 (clonal expansion) and ExV (chaos), using BLOSUM62-based TCRdist between CDR3 peptides within each V-J. Welch's t-statistics and random forest reduced approximately 520 V-J features to 13, which were used in a naive Bayes classifier (R e1071). TCRdb handled the public reads itself, with Q25 trimming in fastp and clone calling in MiXCR, and kept productive beta chains. CDR3 protein sequences are deduplicated, and each keeps its most common genes and DNA. The V and J calls follow TCRdb's processing rather than the paper's. This sample lists some 500,000 distinct CDR3 sequences; around 15% were detected once. Together, the top ten hold 15% to 20% of the sample.

This clonotype was detected many times. The clone's antigen remains unknown. The sample holds no much larger clone one base away, and base qualities are not on file. Graves' hyperthyroidism was defined as stable when no progression to ophthalmopathy occurred over 18 months of follow-up. Hyperthyroidism patients were newly diagnosed, had a disease duration of under 2 months, and were aged 18 to 65 years. Patients with uncontrolled infections, other autoimmune diseases, pregnancy or lactation were excluded. Clinical symptoms, serum thyroxine and TRAb, thyroid ultrasound, and orbital computed tomography formed the basis for the diagnoses. PBMCs were isolated from about 10 ml of fresh peripheral blood by Ficoll-Paque density gradient centrifugation. Total RNA was extracted using Trizol reagent, and RNA quality was assessed on an Agilent 2100 Bioanalyzer.

The rearrangement joined TRBV3-1 to TRBJ2-3; possibly the D gene is TRBD2, per 5 matching bases. The clonotype was recovered from a woman under 30 with Graves' hyperthyroidism. The source material was blood. The CDR3 has the sequence CASSQDIYGGLTTDTQYF. The DNA sequence is as follows: TGTGCCAGCAGCCAAGATATTTACGGAGGACTCACCACAGATACGCAGTATTTT.